This passage covers 6 T cell receptor beta chains from one sample sequenced in a study of tumor and adjacent non-tumor tissue in lung cancer. TCRbeta libraries were built with three rounds of nested PCR, modified from ARM-PCR. TCRdb redid the calling of the multiplex PCR reads with MiXCR, one entry per CDR3 protein. The data show under 150,000 distinct CDR3 sequences, approximately 66% seen once. RNA was extracted from bulk tissue without any cell sorting. Sequencing was carried out using lung tumor tissue. These TCRs come from a man aged 55 to 70 with small cell lung cancer.

This clonotype occurred once. In this CDR3 the conserved last residue, phenylalanine or tryptophan, is missing, so a read error is likely. No DNA is shown, since the ends of the CDR3 on it are uncertain; the CDR3 is the one TCRdb lists. The V and J genes are TRBV20-1 and TRBJ1-1. The length of the CDR3 is 12 amino acids, counting both ends. Germline lookup yields CDR1 DFQATT and CDR2 SNEGSKA (reference sequence). The CDR3 sequence is CSATRQNTEVFS.

The chain employs TRBV6-5 and TRBJ2-7; D is undetermined. V was shortened by 7 bases and J by 3 bases, with 19 bases between the two germline ends. The CDR3 runs to 15 residues. CDR1 MNHEY and CDR2 SVGAGI come from the germline V gene. The CDR3 sequence: CASKPTDRAYYEQYF. The DNA of the CDR3 is TGTGCCAGCAAACCGACCGACCGGGCCTACTACGAGCAGTACTTC.

The chain has TRBV6-5 and TRBJ2-7, with D possibly being TRBD1 (8 bases). Germline V gene lookup returns CDR1 MNHEY and CDR2 SVGAGI. The CDR3 sequence is 15 residues long. The germline V and J ends were trimmed by 10 bases and 4 bases, with 23 bases remaining between them. Here the CDR3 reads CANRGGLAPGYEQYF. In nucleotides, the CDR3 is TGTGCCAACAGGGGGGGGCTAGCGCCAGGATACGAGCAGTACTTC.

This clonotype was seen only a few times. The rearrangement joins TRBV10-1 to TRBJ2-1; 15 nucleotides line up with TRBD2. Germline-derived CDR1 and CDR2 are WNHNN and SYGVQD (reference sequence). The CDR3 is made up of 15 amino acids. The J segment lost 8 bases and the V segment lost 5 bases, leaving 4 bases of the junction unmatched. The CDR3 loop is CASSHGLAGGDEQFF. The CDR3 nucleotides are TGCGCCAGCAGTCACGGACTAGCGGGAGGGGATGAGCAGTTCTTC.

In this sample, this clonotype turned up once. The genes are TRBV20-1 and TRBJ2-4; 8 bases fit TRBD2. Trimming took 8 bases from V and 9 from J; bases not matched to a gene: 15. This CDR3 region has 14 residues. CDR1 DFQATT and CDR2 SNEGSKA come from the germline V gene (reference sequence). The CDR3 is CSTTSGSEGCIQYF. CDR3 DNA sequence: TGCAGTACTACAAGCGGGAGCGAGGGGTGCATTCAGTACTTC.

A word on this clonotype: Since a much larger clone is just one base distant, this may be a read error. The chain uses TRBV29-1 and TRBJ1-2; TRBD1 matches 11 bases. The CDR3 extends over 14 amino acids. V trimming: 0 bases; J trimming: 6 bases; junction bases outside the gene matches: 3. Per germline, CDR1 SQVTM and CDR2 ANQGSEA. The CDR3 DNA is TGCAGCGTTGAAGATCAGGACAGGGGGCATGGCTACACCTTC. Amino acid sequence: CSVEDQDRGHGYTF.